The T cell receptor beta chain described here comes from a study of naive and memory T cell subsets. Both TRBC1 and TRBC2 were covered by a beta constant-region primer of two equimolar oligonucleotides. The ligated cDNA underwent four PCR rounds using SP2 and nested alpha and beta constant-region primers. Each CDR3 protein is one row after TCRdb ran MiXCR on the UMI-ligation and nested PCR reads. This repertoire shows over 110,000 distinct CDR3 sequences, under 25% found once; its top ten account for around 0.63%. Trimming took 7 bases from V and 2 from J; bases not matched to a gene: 3. Per the germline V gene, CDR1 is SGHVS and CDR2 is FQNEAQ. CDR3 size: 14 residues. Remarks on this clonotype: The antigen is unknown.

Overall study findings and caveats: A few larger clonotypes appeared in naive repertoires, especially CD8, possibly memory cells re-expressing CD45RA.

The clonotype comes from a human donor in good health. The rearrangement links TRBV7-8 to TRBJ2-7; 12 bases line up with TRBD2. The sample comprised naive CD8+ T cells from blood. The CDR3, as DNA: TGTGCCAGCACCGGACTAGCGGGGACCTACGAGCAGTACTTC. As protein: CASTGLAGTYEQYF.